Given below is one T cell receptor beta chain in context. Antigen: not known. This table comes from immunoSEQ multiplex PCR, and its TCRdb copy is limited to in-frame clones, with some not included. The sample includes around 70,000 clones, about four fifths of them seen just once. These data come from a study of T cell responses to AZD1222 COVID-19 vaccine. The CDR3 loop spans 14 amino acids. Germline CDR1 is MDHEN and CDR2 is SYDVKM. V was shortened by 9 bases and J by 7 bases, with 19 bases between the two germline ends. Points from the study as a whole: At baseline, seropositivity was found in only six or seven AZD1222 recipients. The donor cohort was predominantly white British with a female majority, and clonal diversity may have been underestimated. Rises in breadth and depth of Spike-specific TCRs came after two AZD1222 doses.

This sample comprised peripheral blood, obtained on day 0 of MenACWY control vaccination. This receptor was obtained from an adult in good health. V is TRBV28 and J is TRBJ1-5; weak D call: TRBD1 (6 bases). The CDR3 sequence: CASRTALAGQPQHF. In DNA form, the CDR3 reads TGTGCCAGTAGGACAGCCCTCGCGGGGCAGCCCCAGCATTTT.